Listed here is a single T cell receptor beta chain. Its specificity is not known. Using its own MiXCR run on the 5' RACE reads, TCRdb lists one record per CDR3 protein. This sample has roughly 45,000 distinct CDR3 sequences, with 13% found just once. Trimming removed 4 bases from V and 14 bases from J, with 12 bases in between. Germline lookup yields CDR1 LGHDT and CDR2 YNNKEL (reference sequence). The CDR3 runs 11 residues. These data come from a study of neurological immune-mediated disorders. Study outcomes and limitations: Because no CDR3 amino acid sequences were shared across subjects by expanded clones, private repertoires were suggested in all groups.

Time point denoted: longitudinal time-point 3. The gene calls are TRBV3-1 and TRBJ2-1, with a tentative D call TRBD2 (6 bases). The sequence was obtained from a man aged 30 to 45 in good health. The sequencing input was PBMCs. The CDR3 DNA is TGTGCCAGCAGCCGGACGGGGGAGGAGTTCTTC. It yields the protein CASSRTGEEFF.